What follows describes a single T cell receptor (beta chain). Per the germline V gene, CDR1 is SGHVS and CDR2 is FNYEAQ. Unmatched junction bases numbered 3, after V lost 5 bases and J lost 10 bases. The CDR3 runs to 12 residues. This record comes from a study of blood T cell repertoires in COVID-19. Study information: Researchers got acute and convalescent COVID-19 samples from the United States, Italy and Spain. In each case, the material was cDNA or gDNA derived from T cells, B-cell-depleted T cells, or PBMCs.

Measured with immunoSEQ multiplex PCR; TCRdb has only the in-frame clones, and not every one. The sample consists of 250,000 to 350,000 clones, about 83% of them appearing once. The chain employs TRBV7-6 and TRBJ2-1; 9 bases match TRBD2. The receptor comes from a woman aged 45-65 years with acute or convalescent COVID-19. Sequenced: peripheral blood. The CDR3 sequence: CASSRLAAEQFF. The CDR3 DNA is TGTGCCAGCAGCAGACTAGCGGCCGAGCAGTTCTTC.